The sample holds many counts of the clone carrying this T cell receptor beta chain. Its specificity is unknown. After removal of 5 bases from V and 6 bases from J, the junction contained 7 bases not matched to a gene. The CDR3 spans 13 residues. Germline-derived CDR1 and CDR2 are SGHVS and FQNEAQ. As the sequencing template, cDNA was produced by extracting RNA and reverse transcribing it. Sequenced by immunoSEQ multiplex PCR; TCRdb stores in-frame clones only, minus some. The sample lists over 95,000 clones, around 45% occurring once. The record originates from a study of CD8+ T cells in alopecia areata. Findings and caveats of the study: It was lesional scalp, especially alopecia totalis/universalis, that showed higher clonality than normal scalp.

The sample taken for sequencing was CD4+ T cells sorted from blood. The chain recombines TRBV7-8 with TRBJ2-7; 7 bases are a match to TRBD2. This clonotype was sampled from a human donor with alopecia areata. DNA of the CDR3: TGTGCCAGCAGCGGAAGACTAGCACTCGAGCAGTACTTC. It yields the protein CASSGRLALEQYF.